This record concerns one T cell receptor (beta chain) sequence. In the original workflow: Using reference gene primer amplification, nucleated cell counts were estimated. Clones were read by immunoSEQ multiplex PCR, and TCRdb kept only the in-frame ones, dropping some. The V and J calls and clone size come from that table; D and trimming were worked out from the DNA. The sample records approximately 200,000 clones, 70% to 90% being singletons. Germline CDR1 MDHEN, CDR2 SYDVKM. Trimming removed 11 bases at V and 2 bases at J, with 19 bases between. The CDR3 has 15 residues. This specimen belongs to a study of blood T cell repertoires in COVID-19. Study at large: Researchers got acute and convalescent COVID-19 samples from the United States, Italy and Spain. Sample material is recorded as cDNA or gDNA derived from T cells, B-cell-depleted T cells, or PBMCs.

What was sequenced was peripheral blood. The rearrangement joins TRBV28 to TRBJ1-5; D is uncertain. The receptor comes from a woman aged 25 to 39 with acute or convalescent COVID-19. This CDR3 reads CASSKGGAGNQPQHF. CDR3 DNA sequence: TGTGCCTCCAGCAAAGGCGGTGCCGGCAATCAGCCCCAGCATTTT. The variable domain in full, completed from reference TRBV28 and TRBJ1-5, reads DVKVTQSSRYLVKRTGEKVFLECVQDMDHENMFWYRQDPGLGLRLIYFSYDVKMKEKGDIPEGYSVSREKKERFSLILESASTNQTSMYLCASSKGGAGNQPQHFGDGTRLSIL.